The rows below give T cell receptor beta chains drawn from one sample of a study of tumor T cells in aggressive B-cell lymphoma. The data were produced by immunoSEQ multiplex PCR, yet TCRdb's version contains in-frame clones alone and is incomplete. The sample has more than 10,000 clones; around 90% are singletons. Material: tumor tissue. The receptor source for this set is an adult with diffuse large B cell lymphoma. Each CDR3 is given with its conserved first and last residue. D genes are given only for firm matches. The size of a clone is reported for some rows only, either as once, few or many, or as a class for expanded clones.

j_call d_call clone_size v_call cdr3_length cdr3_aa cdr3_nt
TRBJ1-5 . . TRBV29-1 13 CSVGGSGDQPQHF TGCAGCGTCGGAGGGTCGGGGGATCAGCCCCAGCATTTT
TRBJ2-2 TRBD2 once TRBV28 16 CASSLLAGVGTGELFF TGTGCCAGCAGTTTACTAGCGGGAGTAGGCACCGGGGAGCTGTTTTTT
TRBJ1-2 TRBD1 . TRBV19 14 CASRGQGVGYGYTF TGTGCCAGTAGAGGACAGGGGGTCGGCTATGGCTACACCTTC
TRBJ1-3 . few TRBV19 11 CASPGSGTIYF TGTGCGTCGCCAGGGTCCGGCACCATATATTTT
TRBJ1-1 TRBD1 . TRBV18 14 CASSQTGGRTEAFF TGTGCCAGCTCACAGACAGGGGGGCGGACTGAAGCTTTCTTT
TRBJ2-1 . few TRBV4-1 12 CASSQDTFEQFF TGCGCCAGCAGCCAAGATACTTTTGAGCAGTTCTTC
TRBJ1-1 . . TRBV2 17 CASSDVGVLGRNTEAFF TGTGCCAGCAGTGATGTTGGCGTTCTAGGGAGGAACACTGAAGCTTTCTTT
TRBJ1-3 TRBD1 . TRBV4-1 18 CASSQAQHRGGAGNTIYF TGCGCCAGCAGCCAAGCCCAGCACAGAGGGGGCGCTGGAAACACCATATATTTT
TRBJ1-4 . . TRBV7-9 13 CASSSGVNEKLFF TGTGCCAGCAGCTCAGGGGTAAATGAAAAACTGTTTTTT
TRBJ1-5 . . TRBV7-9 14 CASSSPGPNQPQHF TGTGCCAGCAGCTCGCCAGGGCCGAATCAGCCCCAGCATTTT
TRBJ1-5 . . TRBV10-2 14 CASSTTGSGQPQHF TGCGCCAGCAGTACCACAGGGAGCGGTCAGCCCCAGCATTTT
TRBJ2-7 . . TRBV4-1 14 CASSQAGNSYEQYF TGCGCCAGCAGCCAAGCGGGAAACTCCTACGAGCAGTACTTC
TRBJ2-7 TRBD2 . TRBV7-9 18 CASSARGAGGREGYEQYF TGTGCCAGCAGCGCCCGTGGAGCGGGAGGGAGGGAGGGCTACGAGCAGTACTTC
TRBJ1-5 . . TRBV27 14 CASSLREGYQPQHF TGTGCCAGCAGCCTCAGGGAAGGGTATCAGCCCCAGCATTTT
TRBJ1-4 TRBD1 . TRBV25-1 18 CASSAHRDRVRANEKLFF TGTGCCAGCAGTGCCCACCGGGACAGGGTTCGTGCTAATGAAAAACTGTTTTTT
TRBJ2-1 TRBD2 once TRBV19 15 CASSSGGVTYNEQFF TGTGCCAGTAGCAGCGGGGGGGTTACCTACAATGAGCAGTTCTTC
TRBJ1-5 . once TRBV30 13 CAWSVRGEQPQHF TGTGCCTGGAGTGTCAGGGGTGAACAGCCCCAGCATTTT
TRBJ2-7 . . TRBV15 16 CATSRDGPSRGYEQYF TGTGCCACCAGCAGAGATGGTCCGTCTAGAGGCTACGAGCAGTACTTC
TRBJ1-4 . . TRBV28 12 CASSLAAEKLFF TGTGCCAGCAGTCTAGCAGCAGAAAAACTGTTTTTT
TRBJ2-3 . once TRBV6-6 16 CASIPGGVRFRDTQYF TGTGCCAGCATCCCTGGAGGAGTTAGATTCCGAGATACGCAGTATTTT
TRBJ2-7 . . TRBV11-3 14 CASSFRGTSYEQYF TGTGCCAGCAGCTTCCGAGGAACCTCCTACGAGCAGTACTTC
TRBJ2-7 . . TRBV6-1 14 CAPVFSGTPYEQYF TGTGCCCCAGTTTTTTCCGGGACTCCCTACGAGCAGTACTTC
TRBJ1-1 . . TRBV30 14 CAWSVLPGDTEAFF TGTGCCTGGAGTGTACTCCCCGGGGACACTGAAGCTTTCTTT
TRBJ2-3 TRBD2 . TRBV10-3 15 CAISRTSGTGDTQYF TGTGCCATCAGTAGGACTAGCGGGACAGGGGATACGCAGTATTTT
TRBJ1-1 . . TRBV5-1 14 CASSLESGVTEAFF TGCGCCAGCAGCTTGGAATCAGGGGTCACTGAAGCTTTCTTT